The T cell receptor beta chain described here comes from a study of Ad26.COV2.S vaccination and SARS-CoV-2 variants. Here immunoSEQ multiplex PCR was the method, and the copy in TCRdb shows in-frame clones only, minus some. The sample records a few hundred thousand clones, more than 75% being singletons. Sample treatment: roughly 20 received Ad26.COV2.S at low or high dose, single or two shots; about five received placebo; per-sample allocation not given. Sampling happened 63 days after the first vaccine or placebo injection. The V end was cut by 3 bases, the J end by 0 bases, with 15 bases between. The CDR3 sequence is 17 residues long. From germline, CDR1 is LNHDA and CDR2 SQIVND (reference sequence).

V and J are TRBV19 and TRBJ1-3; D is undetermined. This TCR derives from a person between 18 and 65 years old who received the Ad26.COV2.S COVID-19 vaccine or a placebo. The specimen was peripheral blood, collected in a trial of Ad26.COV2.S vaccine versus placebo. CDR3 DNA: TGTGCCAGTAGTATGAGTTTGTCGGGTGCCTCTGGAAACACCATATATTTT. Protein product: CASSMSLSGASGNTIYF.